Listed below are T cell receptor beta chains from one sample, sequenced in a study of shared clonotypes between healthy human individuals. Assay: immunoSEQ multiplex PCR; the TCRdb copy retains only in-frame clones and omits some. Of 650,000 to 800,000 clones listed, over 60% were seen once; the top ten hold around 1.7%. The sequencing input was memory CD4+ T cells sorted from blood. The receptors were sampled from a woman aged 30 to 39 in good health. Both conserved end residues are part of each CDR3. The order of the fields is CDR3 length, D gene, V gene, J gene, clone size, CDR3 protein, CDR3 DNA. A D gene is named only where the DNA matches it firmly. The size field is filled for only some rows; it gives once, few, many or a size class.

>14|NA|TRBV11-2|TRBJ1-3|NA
CASSGTLSGNTIYF
TGTGCCAGCAGCGGGACACTCTCTGGAAACACCATATATTTT
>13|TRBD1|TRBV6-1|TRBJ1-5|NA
CASSGNRGQPQHF
TGTGCCAGCAGTGGGAACAGGGGGCAGCCCCAGCATTTT
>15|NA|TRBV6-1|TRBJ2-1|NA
CASSDRRGGLDEQFF
TGTGCCAGCAGTGACAGGAGGGGGGGTCTCGATGAGCAGTTCTTC
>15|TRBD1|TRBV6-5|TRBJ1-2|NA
CASSSGDRVVKGYTF
TGTGCCAGCAGTTCCGGGGACAGGGTTGTGAAGGGCTACACCTTC
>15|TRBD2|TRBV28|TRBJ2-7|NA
CASSLGRAVSYEQYF
TGTGCCAGCAGTTTAGGGAGGGCCGTCTCCTACGAGCAGTACTTC
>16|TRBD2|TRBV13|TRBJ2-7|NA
CASSRGLAGLSYEQYF
TGTGCCAGCAGCAGGGGACTAGCGGGGCTCTCCTACGAGCAGTACTTC
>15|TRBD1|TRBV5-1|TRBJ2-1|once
CASSLDRGSYNEQFF
TGCGCCAGCAGCTTGGACAGGGGAAGCTACAATGAGCAGTTCTTC
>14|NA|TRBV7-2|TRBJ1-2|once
CASSLGRGDYGYTF
TGTGCCAGCAGCTTAGGCAGGGGAGACTATGGCTACACCTTC
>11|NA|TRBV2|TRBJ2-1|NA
CASSANNEQFF
TGTGCCAGCAGTGCAAACAATGAGCAGTTCTTC
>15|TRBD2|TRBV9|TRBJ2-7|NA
CASSVDSGRNYEQYF
TGTGCCAGCAGCGTAGATAGCGGGAGGAATTACGAGCAGTACTTC
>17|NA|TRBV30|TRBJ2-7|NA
CAWSRANWIVGAYEQYF
TGTGCCTGGAGTCGGGCCAATTGGATTGTGGGGGCCTACGAGCAGTACTTC
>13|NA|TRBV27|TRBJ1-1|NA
CASSLMGHTEAFF
TGTGCCAGCAGTCTCATGGGGCACACTGAAGCTTTCTTT
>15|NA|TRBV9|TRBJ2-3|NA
CASSVRDTVRDTQYF
TGTGCCAGCAGCGTCCGGGACACGGTCAGAGATACGCAGTATTTT
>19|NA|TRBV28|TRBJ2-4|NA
CASSGPDSGRILAKNIQYF
TGTGCCAGCAGTGGCCCGGACAGCGGAAGAATCCTAGCCAAAAACATTCAGTACTTC
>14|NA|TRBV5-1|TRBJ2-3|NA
CASMRGTSTDTQYF
TGCGCCAGCATGCGGGGTACCAGCACAGATACGCAGTATTTT
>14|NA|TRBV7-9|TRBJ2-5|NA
CASSLFGPRETQYF
TGTGCCAGCAGCTTGTTCGGACCCCGGGAGACCCAGTACTTC
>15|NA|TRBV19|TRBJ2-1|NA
CASKPLRGLPDEQFF
TGTGCCAGTAAACCACTCCGGGGACTTCCGGATGAGCAGTTCTTC
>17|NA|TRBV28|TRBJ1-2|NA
CASSLFLGGLVTDGYTF
TGTGCCAGCAGTTTATTTTTAGGGGGTTTAGTTACTGATGGCTACACCTTC
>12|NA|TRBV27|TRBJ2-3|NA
CASSHPLDTQYF
TGTGCCAGCAGTCATCCCCTAGATACGCAGTATTTT
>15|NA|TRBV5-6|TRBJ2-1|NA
CASSLAGRVFNEQFF
TGTGCCAGCAGCTTGGCGGGCAGGGTGTTCAATGAGCAGTTCTTC
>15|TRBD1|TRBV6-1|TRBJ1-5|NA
CASRQGALGNQPQHF
TGTGCCAGCAGACAGGGGGCTTTAGGGAATCAGCCCCAGCATTTT
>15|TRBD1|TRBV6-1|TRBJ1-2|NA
CASSEAFGQDYGYTF
TGTGCCAGCAGTGAAGCATTCGGACAGGACTATGGCTACACCTTC
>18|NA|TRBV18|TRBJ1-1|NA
CASSPRELTGSGGTEAFF
TGTGCCAGCTCACCAAGGGAACTAACAGGGTCGGGGGGCACTGAAGCTTTCTTT
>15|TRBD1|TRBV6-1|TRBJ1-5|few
CASSGQGAIGQPQHF
TGTGCCAGCAGTGGACAGGGGGCCATTGGTCAGCCCCAGCATTTT
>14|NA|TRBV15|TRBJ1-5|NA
CATGHLSSNQPQHF
TGTGCCACCGGCCACCTATCGAGCAATCAGCCCCAGCATTTT
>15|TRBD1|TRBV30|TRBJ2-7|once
CAWSVKLGTDYEQYF
TGTGCCTGGAGTGTAAAATTAGGGACAGACTACGAGCAGTACTTC
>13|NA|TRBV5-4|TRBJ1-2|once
CASSPTYSYGYTF
TGTGCCAGCAGCCCGACGTATAGCTATGGCTACACCTTC
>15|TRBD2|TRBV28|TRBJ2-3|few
CASSRAGARADTQYF
TGTGCCAGCAGTCGAGCGGGAGCCAGGGCAGATACGCAGTATTTT
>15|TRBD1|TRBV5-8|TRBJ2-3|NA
CASSRKTGYTDTQYF
TGTGCCAGCAGCAGAAAGACAGGGTACACAGATACGCAGTATTTT
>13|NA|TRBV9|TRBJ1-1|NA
CASSRKVNTEAFF
TGTGCCAGCAGCCGAAAGGTGAACACTGAAGCTTTCTTT
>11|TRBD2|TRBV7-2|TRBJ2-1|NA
CASTQRERQFF
TGTGCCAGCACCCAGCGGGAAAGGCAGTTCTTC
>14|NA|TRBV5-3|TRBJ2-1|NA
CARILKELGVEQFF
TGTGCCAGAATTTTAAAGGAATTAGGGGTTGAGCAGTTCTTC
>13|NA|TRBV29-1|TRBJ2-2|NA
CSVDRANTGELFF
TGCAGCGTTGACAGGGCGAACACCGGGGAGCTGTTTTTT
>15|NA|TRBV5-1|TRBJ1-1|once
CASRYSSRLNTEAFF
TGCGCCAGCAGGTACTCGTCAAGGTTGAACACTGAAGCTTTCTTT
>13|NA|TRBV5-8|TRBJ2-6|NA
CASSGYGANVLTF
TGTGCCAGCAGCGGCTACGGGGCCAACGTCCTGACTTTC
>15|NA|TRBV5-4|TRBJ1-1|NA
CASRSTVFRNTEAFF
TGTGCCAGCAGGTCTACAGTATTTCGGAACACTGAAGCTTTCTTT
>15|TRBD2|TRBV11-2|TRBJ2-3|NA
CASSMIAGPWDTQYF
TGTGCCAGCAGCATGATAGCGGGGCCCTGGGATACGCAGTATTTT
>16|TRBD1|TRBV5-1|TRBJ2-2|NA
CASSFDRAANTGELFF
TGCGCCAGCAGCTTCGACAGGGCCGCGAACACCGGGGAGCTGTTTTTT
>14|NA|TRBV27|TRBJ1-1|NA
CASSLRVGYTEAFF
TGTGCCAGCAGTTTAAGAGTGGGGTACACTGAAGCTTTCTTT
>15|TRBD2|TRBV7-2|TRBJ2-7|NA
CASSFASGRSYEQYF
TGTGCCAGCAGCTTCGCTAGCGGGCGCTCCTACGAGCAGTACTTC
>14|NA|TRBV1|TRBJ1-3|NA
CTSSQVSSGNTIYF
TGCACCAGCAGCCAGGTCTCCTCTGGAAACACCATATATTTT
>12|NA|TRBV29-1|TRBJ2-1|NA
CSVEGGAGGQFF
TGCAGCGTTGAAGGCGGGGCCGGTGGGCAGTTCTTC
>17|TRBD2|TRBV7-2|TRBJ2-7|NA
CASSRGRAGGPVYEQYF
TGTGCCAGCAGCCGGGGGAGAGCGGGAGGGCCTGTTTACGAGCAGTACTTC
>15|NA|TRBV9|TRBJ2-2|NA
CASSVGGRLTGELFF
TGTGCCAGCAGCGTTGGGGGTAGGCTCACCGGGGAGCTGTTTTTT
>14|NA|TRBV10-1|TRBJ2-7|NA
CASSESGGPYEQYF
TGCGCCAGCAGTGAGTCGGGGGGCCCCTACGAGCAGTACTTC
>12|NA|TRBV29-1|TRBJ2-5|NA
CSVERVGETQYF
TGCAGCGTTGAACGGGTCGGAGAGACCCAGTACTTC
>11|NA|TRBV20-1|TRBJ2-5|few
CSARESETQYF
TGCAGTGCTAGAGAATCGGAGACCCAGTACTTC
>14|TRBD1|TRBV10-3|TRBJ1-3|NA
CAISEDRAGNTIYF
TGTGCCATCAGTGAGGACAGGGCTGGAAACACCATATATTTT
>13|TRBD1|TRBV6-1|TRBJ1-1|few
CASRRTGNTEAFF
TGTGCCAGCAGACGGACAGGGAACACTGAAGCTTTCTTT
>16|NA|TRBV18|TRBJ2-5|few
CASSLQPMGLQETQYF
TGTGCCAGCTCACTACAGCCTATGGGACTCCAAGAGACCCAGTACTTC
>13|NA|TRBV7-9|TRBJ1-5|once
CASSFSGDQPQHF
TGTGCCAGCAGCTTCAGCGGGGATCAGCCCCAGCATTTT
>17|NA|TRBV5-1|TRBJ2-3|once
CASSSLTAGFLPDTQYF
TGCGCCAGCAGCTCCCTCACAGCGGGTTTTCTCCCAGATACGCAGTATTTT
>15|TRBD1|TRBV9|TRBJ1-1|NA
CASSANRGQDTEAFF
TGTGCCAGCAGCGCTAACAGGGGGCAGGACACTGAAGCTTTCTTT
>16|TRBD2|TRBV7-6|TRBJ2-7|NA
CASSQGPSGTSYEQYF
TGTGCCAGCAGTCAGGGGCCTAGCGGGACGTCCTACGAGCAGTACTTC